One sample yielded the 21 T cell receptor beta chains listed below, sequenced in a study of blood T cell repertoires in COVID-19. The repertoire was sequenced with immunoSEQ multiplex PCR; TCRdb's copy has only in-frame clones and lacks some. The profile shows about 170,000 clones, 87% of them singletons. Source material: peripheral blood. Receptors originate from a man aged 18-30 years with active or convalescent COVID-19.

A few counts support this clone. CDR3 sequence (DNA): TGTGCCAGTAGTACTCCCCTGACAGGGCTTGAAGGTGGCTACACCTTC. Translating it yields CASSTPLTGLEGGYTF. This chain uses TRBV19 with TRBJ1-2; 7 bases fit TRBD1. Germline loops: CDR1 LNHDA, CDR2 SQIVND (reference sequence). V trimming: 4 bases; J trimming: 7 bases; junction bases outside the gene matches: 15. The CDR3 runs to 16 residues.

The chain carries TRBV12-3 or TRBV12-4 and TRBJ1-1; 8 bases fit TRBD1. The CDR3 is 13 residues long. The trim removed 8 bases at V and 1 base at J, leaving 3 bases unmatched. As DNA, the CDR3 is TGTGCCAGCGACAGGGGACAGAACACTGAAGCTTTCTTT. It translates to CASDRGQNTEAFF.

This rearrangement joins TRBV27 to TRBJ2-2; 7 nucleotides agree with TRBD2. The trim removed 1 base at V and 5 bases at J, leaving 16 bases unmatched. Germline V gene lookup returns CDR1 MNHEY and CDR2 SMNVEV (reference sequence). This CDR3 region has 19 residues. The CDR3: CASSLWASASGGRTGELFF. For the CDR3, the DNA is TGTGCCAGCAGTTTATGGGCATCCGCGTCCGGGGGGAGAACCGGGGAGCTGTTTTTT.

V gene TRBV5-1 combines with J gene TRBJ2-1; 7 bases agree with TRBD2. Germline values: CDR1 SGHRS, CDR2 YFSETQ. The CDR3 is 15 amino acids. Unmatched junction bases numbered 3, after V lost 0 bases and J lost 3 bases. CDR3 bases: TGCGCCAGCAGCTTGGATCCTAGCGGCTACAATGAGCAGTTCTTC. This sequence encodes CASSLDPSGYNEQFF.

The rearrangement joins TRBV5-1 to TRBJ1-4, with D possibly TRBD1 on 6 matching bases. Germline V gene sequence: CDR1 SGHRS, CDR2 YFSETQ. This CDR3 is built from 17 residues. V lost 3 bases and J 0 bases, leaving 15 bases between the germline ends. CDR3 in DNA: TGCGCCAGCAGCTCATTTGGGACATTTGCAACTAATGAAAAACTGTTTTTT. Residues: CASSSFGTFATNEKLFF.

This clone was detected once. V and J are TRBV2 and TRBJ1-1; no firm D call. Germline V gives CDR1 SNHLY, CDR2 FYNNEI. V was pared by 6 bases and J by 5 bases, with 13 bases between. The CDR3 extends over 13 amino acids. CDR3 nucleotide sequence: TGTGCCAGCAGCGCGATAGGGAGAACTGAAGCTTTCTTT. This codes for CASSAIGRTEAFF.

The chain carries TRBV11-3 and TRBJ1-1; no clear D gene. Germline V CDR1 and CDR2: SGHNT, YENEEA. Trimming pared 1 base from V and 1 base from J, leaving 13 bases between. The CDR3 extends over 16 amino acids. The chain's CDR3 is CASSLVAPHENTEAFF. For the CDR3, the DNA is TGTGCCAGCAGCTTAGTAGCCCCCCATGAGAACACTGAAGCTTTCTTT.

The J gene is TRBJ2-1, the V gene TRBV5-6; TRBD1 matches 8 bases. The trim removed 4 bases at V and 2 bases at J, leaving 11 bases unmatched. The length of the CDR3 is 17 residues. CDR1 is SGHDT and CDR2 is YYEEEE in the germline V gene. CDR3 sequence (DNA): TGTGCCAGCAGCCCCCTCCAGGGGGCAAAAGCCTACAATGAGCAGTTCTTC. Translated, it gives CASSPLQGAKAYNEQFF.

The V and J genes are TRBV7-9 and TRBJ1-6, with D perhaps TRBD1 (5 bases). Trimming stripped 1 base from V and 7 bases from J, with 23 bases between. There are 19 residues in the CDR3. Germline lookup yields CDR1 SEHNR and CDR2 FQNEAQ (reference sequence). This CDR3 is CASSLVVRAPGASNSPLHF. The CDR3 bases are TGTGCCAGCAGCTTAGTGGTCAGGGCGCCCGGCGCCTCAAATTCACCCCTCCACTTT.

This sequence joins TRBV5-1 and TRBJ2-1, with a possible D match to TRBD2 (6 bases). Per germline, CDR1 SGHRS and CDR2 YFSETQ. The CDR3 sequence is 14 residues long. V shed 0 bases and J shed 8 bases, with 12 bases lying between them. CDR3 loop: CASSLAGWRDEQFF. CDR3 sequence (DNA): TGCGCCAGCAGCTTGGCCGGCTGGAGGGATGAGCAGTTCTTC.

The V call is TRBV9, the J call TRBJ1-2; TRBD1 is a possible D gene (5 bases). The length of the CDR3 is 16 residues. The germline V gene has CDR1 SGDLS and CDR2 YYNGEE. V was shortened by 3 bases and J by 2 bases, with 17 bases between the two germline ends. CDR3 protein: CASSAGRGLKNYGYTF. The CDR3 DNA is TGTGCCAGCAGCGCGGGGCGGGGCTTAAAAAACTATGGCTACACCTTC. Full variable domain (rest looked up from reference TRBV9 and TRBJ1-2): DSGVTQTPKHLITATGQRVTLRCSPRSGDLSVYWYQQSLDQGLQFLIQYYNGEERAKGNILERFSAQQFPDLHSELNLSSLELGDSALYFCASSAGRGLKNYGYTFGSGTRLTVV.

The rearrangement links TRBV2 to TRBJ1-6; TRBD1 might be the D (6 bases). The germline gives CDR1 SNHLY, CDR2 FYNNEI. The V end was cut by 6 bases, the J end by 10 bases, with 22 bases between. There are 16 residues in the CDR3. The CDR3 here is CASSTHAQGLRSPLHF. The CDR3 nucleotides read TGTGCCAGCAGCACACATGCACAGGGTTTAAGGTCACCCCTCCACTTT.

The gene calls are TRBV7-2 and TRBJ1-2; 10 positions agree with TRBD1. The V and J ends lost 8 bases and 5 bases, in that order; junction bases with no gene match: 8. Germline loops: CDR1 SGHTA, CDR2 FQGNSA. The CDR3 loop spans 14 amino acids. DNA of the CDR3: TGTGCCAGCGGACGACAGGGGGCGGGATATGGCTACACCTTC. This sequence encodes CASGRQGAGYGYTF.

This chain links TRBV18 with TRBJ1-4, with D unclear. The CDR3 sequence is 13 residues long. Trimming took 3 bases from V and 8 from J, leaving 10 bases between them. CDR1 and CDR2 (germline): KGHSH, LQKENI. CDR3 sequence: CASSPGRREKLFF. CDR3 nucleotides: TGTGCCAGCTCACCGGGGAGAAGGGAAAAACTGTTTTTT. The full variable domain, in which reference TRBV18 and TRBJ1-4 provide the parts outside the CDR3, is NAGVMQNPRHLVRRRGQEARLRCSPMKGHSHVYWYRQLPEEGLKFMVYLQKENIIDESGMPKERFSAEFPKEGPSILRIQQVVRGDSAAYFCASSPGRREKLFFGSGTQLSVL.

This sequence joins TRBV7-2 and TRBJ1-2; D is ambiguous. Looked up from germline, CDR1 is SGHTA and CDR2 is FQGNSA. This CDR3 has 13 amino acids. Trimming took 0 bases from V and 13 from J, leaving 15 bases between them. DNA for the CDR3: TGTGCCAGCAGCTTAGCGCCTAATCTCCCGGGCACCTTC. As protein: CASSLAPNLPGTF.

The chain has TRBV10-2 and TRBJ2-1; D unresolved. This CDR3 is built from 13 residues. Deletions cut 0 bases from V and 8 bases from J, with 8 bases between. Germline CDR1 WSHSY, CDR2 SAAADI. CDR3 in amino acids: CASSESSWYEQFF. The CDR3 DNA is TGCGCCAGCAGTGAGTCGAGTTGGTATGAGCAGTTCTTC.

With regard to this clone: Compared with germline, one end of the junction differs, possibly owing to a read error. V usage is TRBV11-2 and J usage is TRBJ2-2, with D possibly TRBD2 on 6 matching bases. Per germline, CDR1 SGHAT and CDR2 FQNNGV. This CDR3 has 13 amino acids. CDR3 sequence (DNA): TGTGCCAGCAGCTTAGGAACCGGCGGGAAGCTGTTTTTT. Its protein product is CASSLGTGGKLFF.

The chain couples TRBV19 to TRBJ1-5; 7 bases are a match to TRBD1. Germline V CDR1 and CDR2: LNHDA, SQIVND (reference sequence). There are 15 residues in the CDR3. The trim removed 7 bases at V and 3 bases at J, leaving 9 bases unmatched. CDR3 coding DNA: TGTGCCAGTATTCCACAGGGGCCGCCCAATCAGCCCCAGCATTTT. This translates into CASIPQGPPNQPQHF.

V usage is TRBV5-1 and J usage is TRBJ1-3; D is possibly TRBD1 (6 bases). Germline loops: CDR1 SGHRS, CDR2 YFSETQ. The length of the CDR3 is 16 residues. Trimming pared 3 bases from V and 0 bases from J, leaving 13 bases between. The CDR3 loop reads CASSSLTGSSGNTIYF. DNA of the CDR3: TGCGCCAGCAGCTCGTTGACAGGCAGCTCTGGAAACACCATATATTTT.

V is TRBV6-5 and J is TRBJ1-1; perhaps TRBD1 as D (6 bases). V was pared by 1 base and J by 4 bases, with 13 bases between. Germline-derived CDR1 and CDR2 are MNHEY and SVGAGI. The CDR3 has 15 residues. CDR3 amino acids: CASSYLGGRVTEAFF. CDR3 coding DNA: TGTGCCAGCAGTTACTTAGGGGGTCGAGTCACTGAAGCTTTCTTT.

This chain links TRBV24-1 with TRBJ2-5; 9 positions match TRBD1. The CDR3 has 16 amino acids. Trimming at V came to 4 bases and at J to 3 bases, leaving 8 bases not matched to a gene. Germline V gene sequence: CDR1 KGHDR, CDR2 SFDVKD. The CDR3 sequence: CATSESGTGSEETQYF. The DNA for the CDR3 is TGTGCCACCAGTGAATCCGGGACAGGGAGTGAAGAGACCCAGTACTTC.